This T cell receptor (beta chain) was sequenced during a study of T cell responses to AZD1222 COVID-19 vaccine (dated by TCRdb to 2020 to 2022). For the study in its entirety: AZD1222 recipients whose second dose came at about 4 weeks and those whose second dose came at about 12 weeks were combined into one group, since spike-specific TCR depth and breadth did not differ between the two schedules. TCR sequencing was performed for over 230 trial participants, of whom about 200 were given two doses of AZD1222 and around 25 were given two doses of MenACWY control vaccine. Trial participants were enrolled by age into 18-55, 56-69 and 70-plus year subgroups, with around 150, 28 and 57 TCR-sequenced participants respectively.

Overall results and qualifications from the work: After two AZD1222 doses, spike-specific TCR breadth and depth were significantly higher than at day 0 and than in MenACWY recipients. In the small 56-69-year group, the increase in depth fell short of significance, most likely because of low power. CD4 TCRs associated with the vaccine covered the entire spike protein, and the dominant responses were in regions 160-218 and 743-854. Conclusions about previously exposed vaccinees are limited, since just a handful of AZD1222 recipients were seropositive for SARS-CoV-2 at baseline. Most participants were white British and females outnumbered males, and the authors suggested that clonal diversity may have been underestimated. Reportedly, almost half of the unique spike-specific TCRs recognized epitopes lying outside the regions that are mutated in the B.1.351 and B.1.1.7 variants. Because no samples from the day 14 peak response were available, repertoires could be characterized only after the peak T cell response.

Comment on this clone: No antigen is known for it. Base qualities are missing; no much larger clone stands one base away.

The CDR3 regions of human TCRbeta chains were subjected to immunosequencing. Regarding the original processing steps: Repertoire TCRs were matched against a reference library of SARS-CoV-2-specific TCRs generated with the MIRA antigen-specificity platform. Breadth was defined as the fraction of unique TCRs that were SARS-CoV-2-associated. Depth was defined as the fraction of total T cells that were SARS-CoV-2-associated. Using the MIRA data, each spike-specific TCR was mapped to the spike region that the TCR reacts to and placed in a CD4 or CD8 class. Log10-transformed breadth and depth values were compared by one-way ANOVA with Sidak's multiple comparisons tests. Held by TCRdb, this immuneACCESS table contains in-frame sequences only and omits some clones. Under half of the omission traces to an unresolved V gene where checked; the cause of the rest is unknown. V and J calls and clone size are those listed in that table; D and trimming were worked out from the DNA. The sample table shows 160,000 or so clones, and 75% to 95% are seen once. Around 1.9% of the sample lies in the top ten.

The time point label on this specimen signifies: baseline before first vaccination. The vaccinee samples were drawn from two UK trials, COV001 and COV002, one of which was a single-blind randomized controlled phase 2/3 trial testing AZD1222 (ChAdOx1 nCoV-19) in healthy adults. For TCRbeta chain sequencing, PBMC samples from trial participants were taken at day 0 and at day 28 after the second dose. Specimen: peripheral blood, collected on day 0 of AZD1222 vaccination. The receptor's source is an adult in good health.

CDR3 region: CASSADGISEAFF. In nucleotides, the sequence is TGTGCCAGCAGCGCTGACGGAATATCTGAAGCTTTCTTT. The rearranged segments are TRBV9 and TRBJ1-1; a confident D gene designation cannot be given. From a lookup of the germline V gene, CDR1 and CDR2 are SGDLS and YYNGEE. V and J lose 3 bases and 6 bases, and a span of 12 bases separates them. The CDR3 covers 13 residues, taking in both the cysteine and the phenylalanine. Only CDR3 DNA remains: 39 bases, in frame from the first base.